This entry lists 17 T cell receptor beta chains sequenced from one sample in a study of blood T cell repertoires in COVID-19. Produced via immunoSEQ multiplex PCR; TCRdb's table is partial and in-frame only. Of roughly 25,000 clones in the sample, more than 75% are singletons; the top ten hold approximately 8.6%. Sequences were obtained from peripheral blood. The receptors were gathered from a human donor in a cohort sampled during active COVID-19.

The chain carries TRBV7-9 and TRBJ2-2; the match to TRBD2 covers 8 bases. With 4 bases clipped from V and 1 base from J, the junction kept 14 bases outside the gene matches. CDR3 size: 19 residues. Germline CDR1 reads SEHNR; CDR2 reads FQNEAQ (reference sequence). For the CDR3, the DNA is TGTGCCAGCAGCTCAGTAACGGGGGGGATCCCCTTGAACACCGGGGAGCTGTTTTTT. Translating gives CASSSVTGGIPLNTGELFF.

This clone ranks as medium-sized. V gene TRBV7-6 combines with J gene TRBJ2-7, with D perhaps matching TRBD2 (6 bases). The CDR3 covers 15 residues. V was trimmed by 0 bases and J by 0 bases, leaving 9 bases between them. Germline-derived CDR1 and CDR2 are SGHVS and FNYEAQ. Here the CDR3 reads CASSLAGGSSYEQYF. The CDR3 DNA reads TGTGCCAGCAGCTTAGCGGGGGGAAGCTCCTACGAGCAGTACTTC.

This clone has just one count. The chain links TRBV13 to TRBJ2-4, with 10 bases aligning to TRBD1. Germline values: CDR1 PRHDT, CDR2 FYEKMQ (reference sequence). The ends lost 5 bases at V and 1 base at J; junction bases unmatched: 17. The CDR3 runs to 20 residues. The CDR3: CASSPRNPGTGEVAKNIQYF. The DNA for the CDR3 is TGTGCCAGCAGCCCTAGAAACCCCGGGACAGGGGAGGTGGCCAAAAACATTCAGTACTTC.

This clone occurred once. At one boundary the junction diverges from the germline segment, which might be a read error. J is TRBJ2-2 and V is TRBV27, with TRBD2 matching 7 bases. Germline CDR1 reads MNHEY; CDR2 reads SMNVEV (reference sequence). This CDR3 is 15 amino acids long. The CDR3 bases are TGTGCCAGCAGTTTATCCGGGAGGAACTCCGGGGAGCTGTTTTTT. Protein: CASSLSGRNSGELFF.

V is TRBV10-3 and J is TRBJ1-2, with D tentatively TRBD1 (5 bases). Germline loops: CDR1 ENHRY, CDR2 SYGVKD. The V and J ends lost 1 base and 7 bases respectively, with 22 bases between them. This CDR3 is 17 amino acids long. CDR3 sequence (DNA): TGTGCCATCAGTGAGTGGGTACCAGGGCAGGCTAATGTTGGCTACACCTTC. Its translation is CAISEWVPGQANVGYTF.

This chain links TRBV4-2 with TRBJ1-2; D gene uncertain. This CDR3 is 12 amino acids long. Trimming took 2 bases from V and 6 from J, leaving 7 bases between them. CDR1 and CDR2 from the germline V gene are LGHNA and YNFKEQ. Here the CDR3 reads CASSQISDGYTF. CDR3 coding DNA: TGTGCCAGCAGCCAAATCTCCGATGGCTACACCTTC.

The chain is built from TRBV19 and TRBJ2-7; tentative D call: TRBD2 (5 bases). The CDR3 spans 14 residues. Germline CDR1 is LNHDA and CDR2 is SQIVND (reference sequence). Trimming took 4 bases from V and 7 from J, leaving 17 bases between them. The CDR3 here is CASSKVPTRGEQYF. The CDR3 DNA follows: TGTGCCAGTAGTAAGGTTCCTACGCGAGGGGAGCAGTACTTC. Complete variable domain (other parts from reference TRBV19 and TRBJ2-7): DGGITQSPKYLFRKEGQNVTLSCEQNLNHDAMYWYRQDPGQGLRLIYYSQIVNDFQKGDIAEGYSVSREKKESFPLTVTSAQKNPTAFYLCASSKVPTRGEQYFGPGTRLTVT.

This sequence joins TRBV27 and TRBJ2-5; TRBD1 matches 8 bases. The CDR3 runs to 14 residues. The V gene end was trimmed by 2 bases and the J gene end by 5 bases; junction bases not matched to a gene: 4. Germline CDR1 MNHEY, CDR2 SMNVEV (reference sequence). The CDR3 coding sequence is TGTGCCAGCAGTTTACAGGGGGCCGTGGAGACCCAGTACTTC. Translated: CASSLQGAVETQYF.

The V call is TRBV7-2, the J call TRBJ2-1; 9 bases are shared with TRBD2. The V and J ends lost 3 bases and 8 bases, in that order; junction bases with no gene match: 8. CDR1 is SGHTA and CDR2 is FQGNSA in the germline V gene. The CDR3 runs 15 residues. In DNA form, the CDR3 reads TGTGCCAGCAGCTTTCAAGCGGGAGGTTCGCATGAGCAGTTCTTC. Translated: CASSFQAGGSHEQFF.

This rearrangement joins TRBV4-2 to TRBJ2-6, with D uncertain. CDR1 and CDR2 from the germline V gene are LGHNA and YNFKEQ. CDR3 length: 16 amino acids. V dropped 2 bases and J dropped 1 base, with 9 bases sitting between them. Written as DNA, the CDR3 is TGTGCCAGCAGCCAACGGTCTCCTTCTGGGGCCAACGTCCTGACTTTC. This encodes CASSQRSPSGANVLTF.

CDR3 DNA sequence: TGTGCCAGCAGCACCACCCGGGGGGCGGCAGAGACCCAGTACTTC. It codes for CASSTTRGAAETQYF. The V and J genes are TRBV28 and TRBJ2-5; TRBD2 might be the D (7 bases). Per germline, CDR1 MDHEN and CDR2 SYDVKM. This CDR3 spans 15 amino acids. V was clipped by 6 bases and J by 4 bases, with 18 bases between them.

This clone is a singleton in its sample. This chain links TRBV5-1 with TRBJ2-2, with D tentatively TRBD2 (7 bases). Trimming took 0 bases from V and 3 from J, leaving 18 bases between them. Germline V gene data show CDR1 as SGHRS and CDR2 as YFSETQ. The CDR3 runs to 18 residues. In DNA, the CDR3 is TGCGCCAGCAGCTTGGGCCTCGCGGGGGCGCATGACACCGGGGAGCTGTTTTTT. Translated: CASSLGLAGAHDTGELFF.

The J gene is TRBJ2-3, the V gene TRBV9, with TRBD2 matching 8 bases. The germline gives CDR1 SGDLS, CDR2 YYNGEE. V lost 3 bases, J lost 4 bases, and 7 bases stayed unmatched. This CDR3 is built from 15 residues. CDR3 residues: CASSEFSGTPDTQYF. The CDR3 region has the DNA TGTGCCAGCAGCGAATTTAGCGGGACCCCAGATACGCAGTATTTT.

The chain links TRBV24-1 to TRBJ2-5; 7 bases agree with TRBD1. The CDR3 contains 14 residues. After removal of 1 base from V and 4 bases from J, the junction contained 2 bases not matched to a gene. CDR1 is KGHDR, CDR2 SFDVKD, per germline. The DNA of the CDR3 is TGTGCCACCAGTGATTTCGCAGGGGGAGAGACCCAGTACTTC. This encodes CATSDFAGGETQYF.

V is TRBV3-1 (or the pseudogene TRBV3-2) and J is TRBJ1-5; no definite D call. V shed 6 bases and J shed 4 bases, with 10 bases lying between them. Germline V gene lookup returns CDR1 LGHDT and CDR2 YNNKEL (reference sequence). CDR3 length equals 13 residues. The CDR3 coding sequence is TGTGCCAGCAGTGTGAACAGTAATCAGCCCCAGCATTTT. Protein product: CASSVNSNQPQHF.

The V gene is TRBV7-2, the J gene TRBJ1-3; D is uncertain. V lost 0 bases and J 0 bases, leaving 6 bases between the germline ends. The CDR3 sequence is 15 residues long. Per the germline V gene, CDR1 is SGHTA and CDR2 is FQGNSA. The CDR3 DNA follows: TGTGCCAGCAGCTTAGCTTACAGCTCTGGAAACACCATATATTTT. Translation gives CASSLAYSSGNTIYF.

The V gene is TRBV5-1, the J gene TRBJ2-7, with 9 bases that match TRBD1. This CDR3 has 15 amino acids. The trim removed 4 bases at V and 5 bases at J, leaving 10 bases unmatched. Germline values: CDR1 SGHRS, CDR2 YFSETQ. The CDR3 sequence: CASSATGQGVHEQYF. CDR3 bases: TGCGCCAGCAGCGCTACGGGACAGGGAGTTCACGAGCAGTACTTC.